This T cell receptor (beta chain) came from a study of T cell changes during pregnancy in multiple sclerosis. The CDR3 has 14 amino acids. From germline, CDR1 is SQVTM and CDR2 ANQGSEA. Trimming shortened V by 5 bases and J by 5 bases, and 16 bases separated the two germline ends. The sample holds one count of this clone. Measured with immunoSEQ multiplex PCR; TCRdb has only the in-frame clones, and not every one. Here the sample spans some 51,000 clones, almost 95% being singletons. The source material was CD8+ T cells from peripheral blood mononuclear cells, sampled in the first trimester of pregnancy. V usage is TRBV29-1 and J usage is TRBJ2-4; the D gene is possibly TRBD2 (5 bases). This receptor was identified in a female donor with multiple sclerosis, enrolled in a pregnancy study. CDR3 loop: CSVMVSSSQNIQYF. CDR3 sequence (DNA): TGCAGCGTTATGGTGTCTTCTAGCCAAAACATTCAGTACTTC.